This TCR beta chain was recovered during a study of blood T cell repertoires in COVID-19. Overall study: The United States, Italy and Spain were the sources of the acute and convalescent COVID-19 samples. In each case, the material was cDNA or gDNA derived from T cells, B-cell-depleted T cells, or PBMCs.

Seattle-derived patients entered the study during active infection and were followed longitudinally. The V gene's germline CDR1 is MNHEY and CDR2 SMNVEV (reference sequence). Losses at the gene ends were 10 bases for V and 5 bases for J; bases not matched to a gene: 12. This CDR3 is built from 14 residues. In the original analysis: By means of reference gene primer amplification, nucleated cell counts were estimated. Data came from immunoSEQ multiplex PCR; TCRdb stores just in-frame clones and leaves some out. That table supplies the V and J calls and clone size; D and trimming were determined from the DNA. The top ten hold around 1.9% of the sample, which has under 350,000 clones, roughly 89% seen once.

Sequencing input: peripheral blood. The receptor's source is a woman under 40 with COVID-19, enrolled during active disease. The chain has TRBV27 and TRBJ2-3, with 7 positions matching TRBD2. The CDR3 spells CAIQRGWGGDTQYF. CDR3 DNA: TGTGCCATCCAGCGGGGCTGGGGGGGAGATACGCAGTATTTT.